These T cell receptor beta chains were read from a single sample in a study of T-cell reconstitution after alpha-beta-depleted transplantation in children. TCRdb ran MiXCR on the PCR reads and lists one entry per CDR3 protein. The data contain about 580,000 distinct CDR3 sequences, 23% of them singletons. Source: PBMCs, mostly from graft donor cells, taken 360 days after TCRalphabeta/CD19-depleted stem cell transplant. The receptors here all came from a boy less than two years old who had a stem cell transplant for acute myeloid leukemia, so the T cells may come from the graft donor. CDR3s include the opening cysteine and the closing phenylalanine or tryptophan. The order of the fields is D gene, clone size, V gene, J gene, CDR3 protein, CDR3 DNA. D genes are given only for firm matches. Clone size is not always given. Where it is, it says once, few, many or a class for expanded clones.

d_gene: TRBD1
abundance: NA
v_gene: TRBV25-1
j_gene: TRBJ2-1
CDR3aa: CASSDGTGNYNEQFF
CDR3nt: TGTGCCAGCAGTGACGGGACAGGTAACTACAATGAGCAGTTCTTC

d_gene: NA
abundance: many
v_gene: TRBV27
j_gene: TRBJ2-1
CDR3aa: CASSSIGNEQFF
CDR3nt: TGTGCCAGCAGTTCGATAGGCAATGAGCAGTTCTTC

d_gene: NA
abundance: NA
v_gene: TRBV11-2
j_gene: TRBJ2-1
CDR3aa: CATEQRFYNEQFF
CDR3nt: TGTGCCACGGAGCAGCGCTTCTACAATGAGCAGTTCTTC

d_gene: NA
abundance: NA
v_gene: TRBV20-1
j_gene: TRBJ1-1
CDR3aa: CSGPRRGTEAFF
CDR3nt: TGCAGTGGGCCCCGAAGGGGGACTGAAGCTTTCTTT

d_gene: NA
abundance: few
v_gene: TRBV12-3/TRBV12-4
j_gene: TRBJ1-4
CDR3aa: CASRSGRLEKLFF
CDR3nt: TGTGCCAGCAGGTCGGGACGGCTCGAAAAACTGTTTTTT

d_gene: NA
abundance: NA
v_gene: TRBV20-1
j_gene: TRBJ1-5
CDR3aa: CSARLDSLDYQPQHF
CDR3nt: TGCAGTGCTAGATTGGACAGTTTGGATTATCAGCCCCAGCATTTT

d_gene: NA
abundance: few
v_gene: TRBV20-1
j_gene: TRBJ2-4
CDR3aa: CSAREGTLAKNIQYF
CDR3nt: TGCAGTGCTAGAGAAGGAACCCTAGCCAAAAACATTCAGTACTTC

d_gene: TRBD1
abundance: NA
v_gene: TRBV6-1
j_gene: TRBJ2-2
CDR3aa: CASLTGGNTGELFF
CDR3nt: TGTGCCAGCCTGACAGGGGGGAACACCGGGGAGCTGTTTTTT

d_gene: TRBD2
abundance: many
v_gene: TRBV29-1
j_gene: TRBJ2-1
CDR3aa: CSVGIAGDNEQFF
CDR3nt: TGCAGCGTTGGAATAGCGGGGGACAATGAGCAGTTCTTC

d_gene: NA
abundance: NA
v_gene: TRBV29-1
j_gene: TRBJ2-1
CDR3aa: CSVVIRYGGPYNVQFF
CDR3nt: TGCAGCGTTGTAATTCGGTACGGGGGGCCTTACAATGTGCAGTTCTTC

d_gene: TRBD2
abundance: many
v_gene: TRBV20-1
j_gene: TRBJ2-5
CDR3aa: CSAKGLDFPETQYF
CDR3nt: TGCAGTGCTAAGGGACTAGATTTTCCAGAGACCCAGTACTTC

d_gene: TRBD2
abundance: NA
v_gene: TRBV24-1
j_gene: TRBJ2-1
CDR3aa: CATSWGLAGWDEQFF
CDR3nt: TGTGCCACCAGTTGGGGACTAGCGGGGTGGGATGAGCAGTTCTTC

d_gene: TRBD1
abundance: NA
v_gene: TRBV28
j_gene: TRBJ2-5
CDR3aa: CASSKRTGTLQETQYF
CDR3nt: TGTGCCAGCAGTAAGAGGACAGGAACCTTACAAGAGACCCAGTACTTC

d_gene: NA
abundance: few
v_gene: TRBV7-6
j_gene: TRBJ2-5
CDR3aa: CASSPQDIQETQYF
CDR3nt: TGTGCCAGCAGCCCTCAGGACATTCAAGAGACCCAGTACTTC

d_gene: NA
abundance: few
v_gene: TRBV5-1
j_gene: TRBJ2-1
CDR3aa: CASSLAESTTRDEQFF
CDR3nt: TGCGCCAGCAGCTTGGCAGAATCTACGACTAGAGATGAGCAGTTCTTC

d_gene: NA
abundance: NA
v_gene: TRBV20-1
j_gene: TRBJ2-3
CDR3aa: CSAREVGLTTDTQYF
CDR3nt: TGCAGTGCTAGAGAGGTCGGACTTACCACAGATACGCAGTATTTT

d_gene: NA
abundance: few
v_gene: TRBV11-2
j_gene: TRBJ2-5
CDR3aa: CASSLMGTETQYF
CDR3nt: TGTGCCAGCAGCTTAATGGGGACGGAGACCCAGTACTTC

d_gene: NA
abundance: many
v_gene: TRBV6-2/TRBV6-3
j_gene: TRBJ1-3
CDR3aa: CASSHPSRGTGNTIYF
CDR3nt: TGTGCCAGCAGTCACCCGAGCAGGGGAACTGGAAACACCATATATTTT

d_gene: NA
abundance: NA
v_gene: TRBV25-1
j_gene: TRBJ2-7
CDR3aa: CASSEGAEQYF
CDR3nt: TGTGCCAGCAGTGAGGGAGCCGAGCAGTACTTC

d_gene: NA
abundance: NA
v_gene: TRBV20-1
j_gene: TRBJ2-3
CDR3aa: CSARAVLDTDTQYF
CDR3nt: TGCAGTGCTAGGGCAGTCCTCGACACAGATACGCAGTATTTT

d_gene: NA
abundance: few
v_gene: TRBV19
j_gene: TRBJ2-1
CDR3aa: CASREGRTYNEQFF
CDR3nt: TGTGCCAGTAGGGAGGGGAGGACCTACAATGAGCAGTTCTTC

d_gene: NA
abundance: few
v_gene: TRBV7-2
j_gene: TRBJ1-2
CDR3aa: CASSLGEAGYTF
CDR3nt: TGTGCCAGCAGCTTAGGGGAGGCTGGCTACACCTTC

d_gene: NA
abundance: NA
v_gene: TRBV12-3/TRBV12-4
j_gene: TRBJ2-7
CDR3aa: CASGPWSYEQYF
CDR3nt: TGTGCCAGCGGGCCTTGGTCCTACGAGCAGTACTTC

d_gene: NA
abundance: NA
v_gene: TRBV20-1
j_gene: TRBJ2-2
CDR3aa: CSASPTRGDDTGELFF
CDR3nt: TGCAGTGCTTCCCCAACGAGGGGGGACGACACCGGGGAGCTGTTTTTT

d_gene: NA
abundance: few
v_gene: TRBV7-2
j_gene: TRBJ1-6
CDR3aa: CASSFLSEGPLHF
CDR3nt: TGTGCCAGCAGCTTCCTATCAGAAGGGCCCCTCCACTTT

d_gene: TRBD2
abundance: NA
v_gene: TRBV20-1
j_gene: TRBJ2-1
CDR3aa: CSARKIAGAYNEQFF
CDR3nt: TGCAGTGCTAGAAAAATAGCGGGAGCGTACAATGAGCAGTTCTTC

d_gene: TRBD1
abundance: NA
v_gene: TRBV28
j_gene: TRBJ1-1
CDR3aa: CASSLSGQGVAEAFF
CDR3nt: TGTGCCAGCAGTTTATCAGGACAGGGGGTCGCTGAAGCTTTCTTT

d_gene: NA
abundance: many
v_gene: TRBV20-1
j_gene: TRBJ2-5
CDR3aa: CSANEEGQQYF
CDR3nt: TGCAGTGCTAACGAGGAGGGACAGCAGTACTTC

d_gene: TRBD2
abundance: NA
v_gene: TRBV7-9
j_gene: TRBJ2-5
CDR3aa: CASSSQLGLADEETQYF
CDR3nt: TGTGCCAGCAGTTCGCAACTCGGACTAGCGGACGAAGAGACCCAGTACTTC

d_gene: NA
abundance: many
v_gene: TRBV20-1
j_gene: TRBJ2-3
CDR3aa: CSARELHKGGSTDTQYF
CDR3nt: TGCAGTGCTAGAGAGCTTCACAAGGGGGGCAGCACAGATACGCAGTATTTT

d_gene: TRBD1
abundance: NA
v_gene: TRBV2
j_gene: TRBJ2-1
CDR3aa: CASSYGTGKPEQFF
CDR3nt: TGTGCCAGCAGTTACGGGACAGGTAAACCTGAGCAGTTCTTC

d_gene: NA
abundance: many
v_gene: TRBV12-3/TRBV12-4
j_gene: TRBJ2-1
CDR3aa: CASSLVQGRDEQFF
CDR3nt: TGTGCCAGCAGTTTAGTACAGGGTAGGGATGAGCAGTTCTTC

d_gene: NA
abundance: few
v_gene: TRBV28
j_gene: TRBJ1-6
CDR3aa: CASRANRGSNSPLHF
CDR3nt: TGTGCCAGCAGGGCAAACCGGGGCTCGAATTCACCCCTCCACTTT

d_gene: NA
abundance: NA
v_gene: TRBV4-1
j_gene: TRBJ2-3
CDR3aa: CASSQGGVSTDTQYF
CDR3nt: TGCGCCAGCAGCCAAGGAGGGGTCAGCACAGATACGCAGTATTTT

d_gene: TRBD1
abundance: many
v_gene: TRBV12-3/TRBV12-4
j_gene: TRBJ2-1
CDR3aa: CASSKTGTGNNEQFF
CDR3nt: TGTGCCAGCAGCAAAACCGGGACAGGGAACAATGAGCAGTTCTTC

d_gene: NA
abundance: NA
v_gene: TRBV7-6
j_gene: TRBJ2-5
CDR3aa: CASSLDPTWETQYF
CDR3nt: TGTGCCAGCAGCTTAGATCCCACTTGGGAGACCCAGTACTTC

d_gene: NA
abundance: many
v_gene: TRBV7-9
j_gene: TRBJ1-1
CDR3aa: CASSSITGVGTEAFF
CDR3nt: TGTGCCAGCAGCTCGATTACGGGGGTTGGGACTGAAGCTTTCTTT

d_gene: NA
abundance: many
v_gene: TRBV11-3
j_gene: TRBJ2-3
CDR3aa: CASSSLEGGPDADTQYF
CDR3nt: TGTGCCAGCAGCTCCCTTGAGGGGGGGCCAGACGCAGATACGCAGTATTTT

d_gene: NA
abundance: many
v_gene: TRBV20-1
j_gene: TRBJ2-5
CDR3aa: CSASPGAGETQYF
CDR3nt: TGCAGTGCTAGCCCGGGGGCGGGGGAGACCCAGTACTTC

d_gene: NA
abundance: many
v_gene: TRBV29-1
j_gene: TRBJ1-2
CDR3aa: CSVETGFAIGYTF
CDR3nt: TGCAGCGTTGAGACAGGTTTCGCTATTGGCTACACCTTC